The sequence of this T cell receptor (beta chain) was determined in a study of T cell responses to AZD1222 COVID-19 vaccine. Study-level points and caveats: A reported finding is that nearly half of spike-specific TCRs target unmutated variant regions. At baseline, just a handful of AZD1222 recipients tested seropositive.

Sequencing used immunoSEQ multiplex PCR; TCRdb keeps in-frame clones, though not all of them. This table holds more than 100,000 clones, under 85% found once. J was trimmed by 1 base and V by 5 bases; bases with no gene match: 5. The CDR3 is made up of 15 amino acids. Germline-derived CDR1 and CDR2 are SEHNR and FQNEAQ (reference sequence). Remarks on this clone: What it recognizes is unknown.

This sequence was found in an adult in good health. This specimen was peripheral blood, taken on day 0 of AZD1222 vaccination. The rearrangement joins TRBV7-9 to TRBJ1-1; TRBD1 matches 9 bases. CDR3 DNA sequence: TGTGCCAGCAGCCATTCACAGGGGGCGAACACTGAAGCTTTCTTT. Amino acid sequence: CASSHSQGANTEAFF.